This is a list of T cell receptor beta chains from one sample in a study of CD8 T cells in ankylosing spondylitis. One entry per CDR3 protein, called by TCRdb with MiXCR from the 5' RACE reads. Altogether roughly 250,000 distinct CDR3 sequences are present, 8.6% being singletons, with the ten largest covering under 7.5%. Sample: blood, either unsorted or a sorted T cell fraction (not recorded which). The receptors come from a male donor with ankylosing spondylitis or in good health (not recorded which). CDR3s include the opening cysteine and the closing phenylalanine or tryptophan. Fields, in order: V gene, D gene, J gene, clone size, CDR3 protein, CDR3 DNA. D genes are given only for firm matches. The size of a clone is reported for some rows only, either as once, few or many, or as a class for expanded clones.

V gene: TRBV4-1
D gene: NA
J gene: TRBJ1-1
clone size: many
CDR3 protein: CASSPGTPISDEAFF
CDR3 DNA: TGCGCCAGCAGCCCGGGGACCCCTATCTCGGATGAAGCTTTCTTT

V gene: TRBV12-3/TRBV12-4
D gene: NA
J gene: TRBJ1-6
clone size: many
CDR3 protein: CASSYGQSSPLHF
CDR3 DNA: TGTGCCAGCAGTTACGGACAGAGCTCACCCCTCCACTTT

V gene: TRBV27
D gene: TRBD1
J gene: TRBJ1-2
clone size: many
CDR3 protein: CASRSTGTGIHGYTF
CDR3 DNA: TGTGCCAGCAGATCAACCGGGACAGGGATCCATGGCTACACCTTC

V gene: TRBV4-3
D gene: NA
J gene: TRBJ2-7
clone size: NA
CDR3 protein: CASSARSGELREQYF
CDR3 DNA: TGCGCCAGCAGCGCAAGGTCGGGTGAACTACGAGAGCAGTACTTC

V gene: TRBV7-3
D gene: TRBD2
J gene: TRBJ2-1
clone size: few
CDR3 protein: CASSLRGGRLYNEQFF
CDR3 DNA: TGTGCCAGCAGCTTAAGGGGCGGGAGGCTCTACAATGAGCAGTTCTTC

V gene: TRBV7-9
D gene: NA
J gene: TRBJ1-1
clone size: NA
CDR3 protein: CASSLGPTGEAFF
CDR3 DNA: TGTGCCAGCAGCTTAGGCCCGACGGGTGAAGCTTTCTTT

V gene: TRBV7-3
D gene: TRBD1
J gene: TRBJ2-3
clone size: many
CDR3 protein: CASSATGADTQYF
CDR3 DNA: TGTGCCAGCAGCGCAACAGGGGCAGATACGCAGTATTTT

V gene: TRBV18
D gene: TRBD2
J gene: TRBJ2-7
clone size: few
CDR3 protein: CASSPLAVSEQYF
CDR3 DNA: TGTGCCAGCTCACCGCTAGCGGTCTCCGAGCAGTACTTC

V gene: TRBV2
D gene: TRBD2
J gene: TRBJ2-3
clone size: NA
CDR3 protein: CACSSQRGWADTQYF
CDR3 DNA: TGTGCCTGTAGCTCGCAGCGGGGGTGGGCAGATACGCAGTATTTT

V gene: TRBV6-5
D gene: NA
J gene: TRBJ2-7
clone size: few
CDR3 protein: CASSYSAWGGATSEQYF
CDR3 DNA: TGTGCCAGCAGTTACTCGGCCTGGGGGGGCGCAACTAGCGAGCAGTACTTC

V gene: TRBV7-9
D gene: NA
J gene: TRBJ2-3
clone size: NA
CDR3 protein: CASSQARADTDTQYF
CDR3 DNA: TGTGCCAGCAGTCAAGCCAGGGCCGACACAGATACGCAGTATTTT

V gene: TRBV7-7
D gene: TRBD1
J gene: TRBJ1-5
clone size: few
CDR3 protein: CASSLAGDSGNQPQHF
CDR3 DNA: TGTGCTAGCAGCTTAGCGGGGGACAGCGGCAATCAGCCCCAGCATTTT

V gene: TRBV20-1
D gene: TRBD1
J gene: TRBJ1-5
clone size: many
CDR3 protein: CSARALSGTGIQPQHF
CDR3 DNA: TGCAGTGCTAGAGCTTTATCCGGGACAGGGATTCAGCCCCAGCATTTT

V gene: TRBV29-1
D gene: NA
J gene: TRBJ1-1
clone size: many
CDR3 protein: CSVQGVNTEAFF
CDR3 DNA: TGCAGCGTTCAGGGCGTGAACACTGAAGCTTTCTTT

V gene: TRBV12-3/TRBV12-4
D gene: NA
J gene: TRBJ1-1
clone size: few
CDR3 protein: CASKLQMNTEAFF
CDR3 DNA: TGTGCCAGCAAACTACAGATGAACACTGAAGCTTTCTTT

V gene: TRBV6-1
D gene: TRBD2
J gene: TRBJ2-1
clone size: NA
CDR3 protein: CASEQSGSGSYNEQFF
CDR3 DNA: TGTGCCAGCGAGCAGAGCGGGAGCGGTTCCTACAATGAGCAGTTCTTC

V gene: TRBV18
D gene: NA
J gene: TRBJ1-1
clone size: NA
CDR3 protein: CASSPRVPDMNTEAFF
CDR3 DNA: TGTGCCAGCTCACCACGAGTTCCTGACATGAACACTGAAGCTTTCTTT

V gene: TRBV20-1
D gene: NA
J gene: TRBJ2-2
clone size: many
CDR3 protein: CSARGGTGELFF
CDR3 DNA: TGCAGTGCGCGAGGTGGAACCGGGGAGCTGTTTTTT

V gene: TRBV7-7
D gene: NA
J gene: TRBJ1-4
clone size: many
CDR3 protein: CASSRLRGPNEKLFF
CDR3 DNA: TGTGCTAGCAGCAGGTTAAGGGGTCCTAATGAAAAACTGTTTTTT

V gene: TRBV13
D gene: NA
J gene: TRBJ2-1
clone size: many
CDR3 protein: CASSPSGHSSYNEQFF
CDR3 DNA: TGTGCCAGCAGCCCCAGCGGGCATAGCTCCTACAATGAGCAGTTCTTC

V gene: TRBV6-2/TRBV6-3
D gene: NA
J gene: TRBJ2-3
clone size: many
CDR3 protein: CASSAGRLRERTDTQYF
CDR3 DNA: TGTGCCAGCAGCGCGGGACGTCTCAGGGAGCGCACAGATACGCAGTATTTT

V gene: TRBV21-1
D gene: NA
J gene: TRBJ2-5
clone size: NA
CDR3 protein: CASSKDGGRRYQETQYF
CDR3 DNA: TGTGCCAGCAGCAAAGACGGGGGTCGACGTTACCAAGAGACCCAGTACTTC

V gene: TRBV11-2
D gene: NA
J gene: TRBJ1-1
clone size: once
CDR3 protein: CASSPHQYGPINHKTEAFF
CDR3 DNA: TGTGCCAGCAGCCCCCACCAATACGGGCCCATAAACCATAAGACTGAAGCTTTCTTT